This T cell receptor beta chain was sequenced in a study of blood T cells in healthy people across ages. Total RNA was isolated from each sample in quantities of at least 6 micrograms. The CDR3 has 14 residues. Germline V lookup: CDR1 DFQATT, CDR2 SNEGSKA (reference sequence). Using a J-beta primer mix together with a sample-barcoded 5' primer, a second PCR was run for roughly 6 to 11 cycles. TCRdb analysed the 5' RACE reads with MiXCR anew, one entry per CDR3 protein. The top ten hold around 24% of the sample, which has 780,000 or so distinct CDR3 sequences, more than 50% seen once. This TCR derives from a man in his forties in good health. The sample taken for sequencing was blood. The V and J genes are TRBV20-1 and TRBJ2-5; D may correspond to TRBD1 or TRBD2 (5 bases each). Near its end, the DNA agrees better with TRBJ2-7, so the J call may be wrong. In DNA, the CDR3 is TGCAGTGCTAGAGACCGGGGCACTAGCTACGAGCAGTACTTC. Encoded protein: CSARDRGTSYEQYF.